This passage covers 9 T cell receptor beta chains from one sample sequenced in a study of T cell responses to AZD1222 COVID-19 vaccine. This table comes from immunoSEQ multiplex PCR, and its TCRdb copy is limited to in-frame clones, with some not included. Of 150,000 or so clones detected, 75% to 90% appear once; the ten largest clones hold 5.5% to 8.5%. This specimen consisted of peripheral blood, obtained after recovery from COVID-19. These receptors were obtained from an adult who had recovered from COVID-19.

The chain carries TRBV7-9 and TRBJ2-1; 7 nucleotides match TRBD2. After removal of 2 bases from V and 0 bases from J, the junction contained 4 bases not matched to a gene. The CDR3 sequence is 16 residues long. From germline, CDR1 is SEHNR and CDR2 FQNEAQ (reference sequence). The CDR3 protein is CASSLSLADSYNEQFF. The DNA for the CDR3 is TGTGCCAGCAGCTTATCCCTAGCGGACTCCTACAATGAGCAGTTCTTC.

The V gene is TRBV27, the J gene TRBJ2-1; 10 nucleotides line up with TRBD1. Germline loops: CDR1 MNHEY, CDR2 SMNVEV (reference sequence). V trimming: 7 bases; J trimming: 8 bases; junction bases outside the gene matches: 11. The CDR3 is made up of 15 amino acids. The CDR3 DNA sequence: TGTGCCAGCACGAACCGGGACAGGGGAAACGATGAGCAGTTCTTC. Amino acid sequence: CASTNRDRGNDEQFF.

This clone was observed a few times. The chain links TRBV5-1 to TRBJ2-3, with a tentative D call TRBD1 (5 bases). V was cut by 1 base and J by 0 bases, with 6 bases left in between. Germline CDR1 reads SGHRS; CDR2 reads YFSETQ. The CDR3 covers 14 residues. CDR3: CASSLQGSTDTQYF. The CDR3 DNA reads TGCGCCAGCAGCTTGCAGGGTAGCACAGATACGCAGTATTTT.

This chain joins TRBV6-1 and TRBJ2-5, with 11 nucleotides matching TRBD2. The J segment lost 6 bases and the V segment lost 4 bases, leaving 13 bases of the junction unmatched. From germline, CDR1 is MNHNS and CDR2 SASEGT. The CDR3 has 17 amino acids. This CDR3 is CASSAPVSGGAGKTQYF. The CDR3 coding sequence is TGTGCCAGCAGTGCTCCAGTTAGCGGGGGGGCCGGGAAGACCCAGTACTTC.

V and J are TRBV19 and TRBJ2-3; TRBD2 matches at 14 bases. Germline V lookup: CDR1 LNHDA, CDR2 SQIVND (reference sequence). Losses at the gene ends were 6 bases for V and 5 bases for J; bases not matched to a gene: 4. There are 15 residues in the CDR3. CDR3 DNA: TGTGCCAGTAGGGGGACTAGCGGGAGAGGAGATACGCAGTATTTT. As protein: CASRGTSGRGDTQYF.

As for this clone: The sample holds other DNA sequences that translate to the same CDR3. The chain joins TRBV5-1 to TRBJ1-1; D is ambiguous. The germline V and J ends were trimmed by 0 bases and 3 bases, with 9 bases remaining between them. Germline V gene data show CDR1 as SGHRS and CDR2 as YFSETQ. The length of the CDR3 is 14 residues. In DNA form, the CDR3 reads TGCGCCAGCAGCTTGGCCGGCGGGTACACTGAAGCTTTCTTT. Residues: CASSLAGGYTEAFF.

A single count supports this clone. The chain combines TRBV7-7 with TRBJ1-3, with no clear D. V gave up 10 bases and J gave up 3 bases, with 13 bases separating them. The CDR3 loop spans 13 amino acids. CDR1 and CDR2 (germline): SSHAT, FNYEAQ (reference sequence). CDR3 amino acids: CAIGGRFGNTIYF. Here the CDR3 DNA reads TGTGCCATCGGAGGGAGGTTTGGAAACACCATATATTTT.

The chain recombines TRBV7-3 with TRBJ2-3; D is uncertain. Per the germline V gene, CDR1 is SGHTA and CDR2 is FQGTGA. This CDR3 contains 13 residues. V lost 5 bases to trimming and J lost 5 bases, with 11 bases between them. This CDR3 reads CASSASDGDTQYF. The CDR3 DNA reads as TGTGCCAGCAGCGCCTCGGATGGAGATACGCAGTATTTT.

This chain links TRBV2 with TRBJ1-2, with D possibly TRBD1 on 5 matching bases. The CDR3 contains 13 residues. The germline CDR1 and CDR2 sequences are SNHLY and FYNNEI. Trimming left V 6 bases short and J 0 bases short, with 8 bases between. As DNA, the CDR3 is TGTGCCAGCAGGCAGGGACCTAACTATGGCTACACCTTC. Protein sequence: CASRQGPNYGYTF.